This TCR beta chain came from a study of cytomegalovirus exposure and HLA in healthy donors. Findings and caveats of the study: Because they were indistinguishable, some V segments, including TRBV6-2 and TRBV6-3, were excluded.

The PCR contained 60 Vbeta and 13 Jbeta primers. In the authors' workflow: Some 11 million shared chains were among the roughly 78 million unique TCR beta chains that a later analysis counted. Method: immunoSEQ multiplex PCR; TCRdb's copy keeps in-frame clones and lacks some. The V and J calls and the clone size are those of that table, but D and trimming were determined from the DNA. The sample comprises fewer than 95,000 clones, around three fifths of which are singletons, and 20% to 25% rests with the top ten. Nominal health characterized the donors when sampled, though unrecorded immune exposures were likely. As for this clone: Its target is unknown.

The germline V gene has CDR1 MGHDK and CDR2 SYGVNS. The CDR3 totals 16 residues. Trimming cost V 6 bases and J 3 bases, with 20 bases left between them. The chain has TRBV25-1 and TRBJ2-5, with a tentative D call TRBD2 (6 bases). This sequence was found in a woman aged 45 to 65 in good health and CMV-seropositive. The sample comprised PBMCs. This chain's CDR3 is CASRPQGRGPEETQYF. The DNA for the CDR3 is TGTGCCAGCAGGCCCCAAGGGCGGGGACCGGAAGAGACCCAGTACTTC.